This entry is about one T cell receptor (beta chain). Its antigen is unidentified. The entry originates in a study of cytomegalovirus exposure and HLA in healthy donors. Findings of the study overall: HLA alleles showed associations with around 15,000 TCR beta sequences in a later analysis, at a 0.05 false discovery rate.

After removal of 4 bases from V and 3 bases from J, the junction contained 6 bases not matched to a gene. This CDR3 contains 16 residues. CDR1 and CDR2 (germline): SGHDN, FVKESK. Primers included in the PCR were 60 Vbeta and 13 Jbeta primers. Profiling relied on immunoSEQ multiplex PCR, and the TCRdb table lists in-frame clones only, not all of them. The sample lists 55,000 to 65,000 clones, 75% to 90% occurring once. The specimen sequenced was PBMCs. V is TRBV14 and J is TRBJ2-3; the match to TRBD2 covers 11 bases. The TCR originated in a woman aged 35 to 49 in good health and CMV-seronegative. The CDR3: CASSPGTSGLTDTQYF. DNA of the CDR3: TGTGCCAGCAGCCCAGGGACTAGCGGCTTGACAGATACGCAGTATTTT. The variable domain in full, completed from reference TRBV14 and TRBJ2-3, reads EAGVTQFPSHSVIEKGQTVTLRCDPISGHDNLYWYRRVMGKEIKFLLHFVKESKQDESGMPNNRFLAERTGGTYSTLKVQPAELEDSGVYFCASSPGTSGLTDTQYFGPGTRLTVL.